This T cell receptor beta chain emerged from a study of cytomegalovirus exposure and HLA in healthy donors. General observations from the study: In a later analysis, a missense DCLRE1C variant was linked to TCR beta V- and J-gene trimming. Analysis performed later found about 17,000 TCR beta sequences associated with HLA alleles at 0.05 false discovery rate.

The primer mix had 60 Vbeta and 13 Jbeta primers. Assay used: immunoSEQ multiplex PCR; TCRdb lists only in-frame clones, some missing. This sample has about 130,000 clones, with 75% to 90% found just once. This clone is a singleton in its sample. Its matching antigen is unknown. There are 14 residues in the CDR3. Germline V CDR1 and CDR2: GTSNPN, SVGIG (reference sequence). The V gene end was trimmed by 5 bases and the J gene end by 4 bases; junction bases not matched to a gene: 10. This TCR was sampled from a middle-aged man in good health and CMV-seronegative. The genes are TRBV30 and TRBJ2-7; 8 bases are a match to TRBD1. The specimen was PBMCs. CDR3 protein: CAWEPGQAEYEQYF. CDR3 nucleotides: TGTGCCTGGGAGCCGGGACAGGCTGAATACGAGCAGTACTTC.